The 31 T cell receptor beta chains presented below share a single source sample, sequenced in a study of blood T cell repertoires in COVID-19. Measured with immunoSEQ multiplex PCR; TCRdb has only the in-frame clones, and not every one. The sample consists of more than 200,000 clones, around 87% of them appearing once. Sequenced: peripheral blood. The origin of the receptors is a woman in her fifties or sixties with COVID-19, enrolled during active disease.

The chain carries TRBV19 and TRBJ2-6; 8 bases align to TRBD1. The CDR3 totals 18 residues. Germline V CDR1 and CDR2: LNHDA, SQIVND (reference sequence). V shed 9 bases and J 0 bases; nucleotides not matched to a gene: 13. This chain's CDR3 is CASRTDRGIRSGANVLTF. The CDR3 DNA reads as TGTGCCAGCAGAACTGACAGGGGTATACGCTCTGGGGCCAACGTCCTGACTTTC.

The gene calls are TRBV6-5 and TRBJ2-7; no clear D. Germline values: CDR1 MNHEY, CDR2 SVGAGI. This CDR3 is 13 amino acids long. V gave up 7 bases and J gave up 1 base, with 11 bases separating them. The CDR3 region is CASTLRSSYEQYF. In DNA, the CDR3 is TGTGCCAGCACCCTAAGGAGTTCCTACGAGCAGTACTTC.

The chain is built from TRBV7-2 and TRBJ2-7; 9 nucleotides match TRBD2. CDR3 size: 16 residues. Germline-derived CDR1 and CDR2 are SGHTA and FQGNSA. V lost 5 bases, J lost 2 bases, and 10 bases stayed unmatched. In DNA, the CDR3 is TGTGCCAGCAGCGAAGATCGGGCTAGCGGGACCTACGAGCAGTACTTC. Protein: CASSEDRASGTYEQYF.

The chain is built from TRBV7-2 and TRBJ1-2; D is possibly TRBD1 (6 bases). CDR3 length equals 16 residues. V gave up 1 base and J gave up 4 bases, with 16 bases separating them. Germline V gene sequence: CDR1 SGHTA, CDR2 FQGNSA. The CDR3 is CASSLGVQGGGYGYTF. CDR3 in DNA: TGTGCCAGCAGCTTAGGGGTACAGGGCGGTGGCTATGGCTACACCTTC. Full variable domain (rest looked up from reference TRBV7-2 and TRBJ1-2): GAGVSQSPSNKVTEKGKDVELRCDPISGHTALYWYRQSLGQGLEFLIYFQGNSAPDKSGLPSDRFSAERTGGSVSTLTIQRTQQEDSAVYLCASSLGVQGGGYGYTFGSGTRLTVV.

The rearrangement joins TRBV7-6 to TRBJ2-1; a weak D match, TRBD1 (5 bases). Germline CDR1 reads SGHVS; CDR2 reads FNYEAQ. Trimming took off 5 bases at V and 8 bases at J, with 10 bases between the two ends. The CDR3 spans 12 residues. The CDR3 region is CASSRQQDEQFF. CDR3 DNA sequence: TGTGCCAGCAGCCGCCAACAGGATGAGCAGTTCTTC.

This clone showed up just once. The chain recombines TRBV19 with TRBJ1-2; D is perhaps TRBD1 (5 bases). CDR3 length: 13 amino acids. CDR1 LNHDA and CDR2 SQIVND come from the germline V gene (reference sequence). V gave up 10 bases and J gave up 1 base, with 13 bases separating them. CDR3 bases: TGTGCCACCTCCGTGACAGTTAACTATGGCTACACCTTC. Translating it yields CATSVTVNYGYTF.

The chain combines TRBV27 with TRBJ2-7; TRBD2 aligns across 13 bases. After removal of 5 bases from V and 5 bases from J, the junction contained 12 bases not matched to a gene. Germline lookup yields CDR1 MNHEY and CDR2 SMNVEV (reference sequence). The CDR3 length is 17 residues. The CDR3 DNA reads TGTGCCAGCAGTCCTACCCACGGACTAGCGGGAGCTCACGAGCAGTACTTC. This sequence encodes CASSPTHGLAGAHEQYF.

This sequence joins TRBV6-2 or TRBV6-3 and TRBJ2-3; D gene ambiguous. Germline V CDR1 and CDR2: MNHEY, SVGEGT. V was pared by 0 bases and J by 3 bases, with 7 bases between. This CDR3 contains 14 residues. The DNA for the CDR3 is TGTGCCAGCAGTTACTCGACTCTGACAGATACGCAGTATTTT. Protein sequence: CASSYSTLTDTQYF.

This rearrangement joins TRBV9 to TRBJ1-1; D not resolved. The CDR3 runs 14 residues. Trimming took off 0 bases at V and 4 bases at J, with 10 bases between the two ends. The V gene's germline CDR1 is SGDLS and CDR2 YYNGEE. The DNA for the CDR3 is TGTGCCAGCAGCGTAGACTACGTGAGCACTGAAGCTTTCTTT. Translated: CASSVDYVSTEAFF.

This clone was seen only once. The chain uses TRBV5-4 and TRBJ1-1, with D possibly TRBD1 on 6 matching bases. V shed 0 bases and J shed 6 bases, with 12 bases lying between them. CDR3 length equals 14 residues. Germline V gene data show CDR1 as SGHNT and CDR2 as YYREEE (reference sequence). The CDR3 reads CASSLVRGTSEAFF. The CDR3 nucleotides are TGTGCCAGCAGCTTGGTCAGGGGTACGTCTGAAGCTTTCTTT.

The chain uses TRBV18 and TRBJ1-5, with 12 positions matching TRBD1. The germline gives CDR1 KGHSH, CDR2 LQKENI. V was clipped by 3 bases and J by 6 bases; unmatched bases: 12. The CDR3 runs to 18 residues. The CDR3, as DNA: TGTGCCAGCTCACCTTTGGAAGGGACAGGGGGCTTGAGTCAGCCCCAGCATTTT. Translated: CASSPLEGTGGLSQPQHF. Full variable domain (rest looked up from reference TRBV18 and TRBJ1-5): NAGVMQNPRHLVRRRGQEARLRCSPMKGHSHVYWYRQLPEEGLKFMVYLQKENIIDESGMPKERFSAEFPKEGPSILRIQQVVRGDSAAYFCASSPLEGTGGLSQPQHFGDGTRLSIL.

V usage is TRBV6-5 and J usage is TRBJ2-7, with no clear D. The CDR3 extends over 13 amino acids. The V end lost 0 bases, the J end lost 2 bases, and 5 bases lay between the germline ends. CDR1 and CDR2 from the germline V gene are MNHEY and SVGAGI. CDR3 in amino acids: CASSYSQAYEQYF. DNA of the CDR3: TGTGCCAGCAGTTACTCGCAGGCCTACGAGCAGTACTTC.

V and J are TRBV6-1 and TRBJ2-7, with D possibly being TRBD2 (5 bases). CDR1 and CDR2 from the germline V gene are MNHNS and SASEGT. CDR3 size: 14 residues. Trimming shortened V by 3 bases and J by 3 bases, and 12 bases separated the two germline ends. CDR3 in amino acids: CASSDKSGSYEQYF. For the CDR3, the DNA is TGTGCCAGCAGTGATAAGTCTGGGAGCTACGAGCAGTACTTC.

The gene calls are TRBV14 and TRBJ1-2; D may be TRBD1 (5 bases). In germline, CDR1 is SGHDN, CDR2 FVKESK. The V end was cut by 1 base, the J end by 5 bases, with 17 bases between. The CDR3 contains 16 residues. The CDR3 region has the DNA TGTGCCAGCAGCCAAGGGGGCCCATCAGCAAGTTATGGCTACACCTTC. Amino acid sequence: CASSQGGPSASYGYTF.

The CDR3: CASSQNPGGHGNTIYF. The DNA of the CDR3 is TGCGCCAGCAGCCAAAATCCAGGGGGCCATGGAAACACCATATATTTT. The gene calls are TRBV5-1 and TRBJ1-3; TRBD1 aligns across 8 bases. Germline V CDR1 and CDR2: SGHRS, YFSETQ. The junction had 9 bases not matched to a gene; V was cut back by 4 bases and J by 3 bases. This CDR3 has 16 amino acids.

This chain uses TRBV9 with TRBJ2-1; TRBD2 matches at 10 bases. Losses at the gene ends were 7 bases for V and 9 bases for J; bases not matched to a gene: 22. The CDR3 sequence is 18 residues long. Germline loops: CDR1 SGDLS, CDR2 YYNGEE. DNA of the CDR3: TGTGCCAGCTCCCCCTCCTTTACTAGCGGGGCCCTCCCGGCTGAGCAGTTCTTC. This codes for CASSPSFTSGALPAEQFF. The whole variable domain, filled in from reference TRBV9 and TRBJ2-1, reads DSGVTQTPKHLITATGQRVTLRCSPRSGDLSVYWYQQSLDQGLQFLIQYYNGEERAKGNILERFSAQQFPDLHSELNLSSLELGDSALYFCASSPSFTSGALPAEQFFGPGTRLTVL.

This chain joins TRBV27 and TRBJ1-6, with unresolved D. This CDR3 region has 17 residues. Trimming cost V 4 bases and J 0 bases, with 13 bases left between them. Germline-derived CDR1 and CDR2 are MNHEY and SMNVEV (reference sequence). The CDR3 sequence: CASSWGGTGSYNSPLHF. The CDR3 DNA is TGTGCCAGCAGTTGGGGAGGCACGGGCTCCTATAATTCACCCCTCCACTTT.

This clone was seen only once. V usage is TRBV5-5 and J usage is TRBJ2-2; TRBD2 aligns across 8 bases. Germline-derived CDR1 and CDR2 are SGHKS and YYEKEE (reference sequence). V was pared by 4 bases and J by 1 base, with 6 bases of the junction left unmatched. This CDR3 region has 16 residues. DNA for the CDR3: TGTGCCAGCAGCATTCTTACTAGCGGGAACACCGGGGAGCTGTTTTTT. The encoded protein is CASSILTSGNTGELFF.

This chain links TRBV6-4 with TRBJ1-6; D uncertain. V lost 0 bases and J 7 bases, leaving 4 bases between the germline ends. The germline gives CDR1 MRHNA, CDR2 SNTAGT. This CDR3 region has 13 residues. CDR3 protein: CASSDSRNSPLHF. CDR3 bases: TGTGCCAGCAGTGACTCCCGGAATTCACCCCTCCACTTT.

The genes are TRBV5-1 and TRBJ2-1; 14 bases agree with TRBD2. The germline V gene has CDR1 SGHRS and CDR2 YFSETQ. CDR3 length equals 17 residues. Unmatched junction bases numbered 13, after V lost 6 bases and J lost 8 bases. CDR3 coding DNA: TGCGCCAGCACCGATACCGGTGGGACTAGCGGGAGTCATGAGCAGTTCTTC. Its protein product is CASTDTGGTSGSHEQFF.

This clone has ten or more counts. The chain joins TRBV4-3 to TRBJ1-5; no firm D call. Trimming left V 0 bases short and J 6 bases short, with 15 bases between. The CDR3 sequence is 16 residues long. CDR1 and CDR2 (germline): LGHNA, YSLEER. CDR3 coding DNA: TGCGCCAGCAGCCAAGAGATTGGCGGGATTTCTCAGCCCCAGCATTTT. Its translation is CASSQEIGGISQPQHF.

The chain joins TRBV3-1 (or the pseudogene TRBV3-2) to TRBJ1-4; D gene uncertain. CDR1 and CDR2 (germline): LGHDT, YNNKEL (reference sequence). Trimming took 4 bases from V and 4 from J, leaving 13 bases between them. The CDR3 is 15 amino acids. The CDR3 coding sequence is TGTGCCAGCAGCCCTAGCGGGCTCCTTAATGAAAAACTGTTTTTT. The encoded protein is CASSPSGLLNEKLFF.

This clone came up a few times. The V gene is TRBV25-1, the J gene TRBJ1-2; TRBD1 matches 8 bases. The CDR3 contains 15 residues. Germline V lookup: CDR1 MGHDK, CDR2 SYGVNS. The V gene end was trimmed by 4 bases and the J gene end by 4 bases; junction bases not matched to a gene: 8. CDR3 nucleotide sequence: TGTGCCAGCAGTGCTACAGGGGGAAAAGGCTATGGCTACACCTTC. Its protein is CASSATGGKGYGYTF.

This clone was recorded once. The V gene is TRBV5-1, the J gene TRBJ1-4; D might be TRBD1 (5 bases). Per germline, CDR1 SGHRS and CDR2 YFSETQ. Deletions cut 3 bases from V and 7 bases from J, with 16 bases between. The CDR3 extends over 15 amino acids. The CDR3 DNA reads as TGCGCCAGCAGCTACGCAGGGATAGAGGTTGAAAAACTGTTTTTT. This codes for CASSYAGIEVEKLFF. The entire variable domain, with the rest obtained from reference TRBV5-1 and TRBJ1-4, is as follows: KAGVTQTPRYLIKTRGQQVTLSCSPISGHRSVSWYQQTPGQGLQFLFEYFSETQRNKGNFPGRFSGRQFSNSRSEMNVSTLELGDSALYLCASSYAGIEVEKLFFGSGTQLSVL.

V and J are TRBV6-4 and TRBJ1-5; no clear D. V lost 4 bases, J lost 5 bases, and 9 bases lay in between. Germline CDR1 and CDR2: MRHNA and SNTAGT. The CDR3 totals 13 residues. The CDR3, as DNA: TGTGCCAGCAGTGTACGGGAGGATCAGCCCCAGCATTTT. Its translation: CASSVREDQPQHF.

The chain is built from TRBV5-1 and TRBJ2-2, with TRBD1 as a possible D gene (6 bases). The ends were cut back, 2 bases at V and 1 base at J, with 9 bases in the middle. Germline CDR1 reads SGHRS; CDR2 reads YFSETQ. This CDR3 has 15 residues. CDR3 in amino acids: CASSFLQGNTGELFF. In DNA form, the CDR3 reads TGCGCCAGCAGCTTTTTACAGGGGAACACCGGGGAGCTGTTTTTT.

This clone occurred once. The CDR3 loop is CASSRTGDPGNTIYF. DNA for the CDR3: TGTGCCAGCAGCCGGACAGGGGATCCTGGAAACACCATATATTTT. J is TRBJ1-3 and V is TRBV7-3, with 9 positions matching TRBD1. This CDR3 region has 15 residues. Germline V CDR1 and CDR2: SGHTA, FQGTGA. Unmatched junction bases numbered 4, after V lost 5 bases and J lost 2 bases.

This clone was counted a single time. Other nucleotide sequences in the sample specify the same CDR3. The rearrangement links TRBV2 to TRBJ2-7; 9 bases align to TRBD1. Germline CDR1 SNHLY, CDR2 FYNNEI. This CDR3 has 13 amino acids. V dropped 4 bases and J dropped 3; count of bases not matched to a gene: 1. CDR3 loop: CASSVDRGYEQYF. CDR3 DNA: TGTGCCAGCAGTGTGGACAGGGGCTACGAGCAGTACTTC.

CDR3 bases: TGTGCCAGCACCCCTGTGGCTAGCGTGGACAATGAGCAGTTCTTC. It specifies CASTPVASVDNEQFF. The rearrangement links TRBV27 to TRBJ2-1; D might be TRBD2 (6 bases). V lost 7 bases and J 5 bases, leaving 18 bases between the germline ends. Germline CDR1 and CDR2: MNHEY and SMNVEV (reference sequence). The CDR3 extends over 15 amino acids.

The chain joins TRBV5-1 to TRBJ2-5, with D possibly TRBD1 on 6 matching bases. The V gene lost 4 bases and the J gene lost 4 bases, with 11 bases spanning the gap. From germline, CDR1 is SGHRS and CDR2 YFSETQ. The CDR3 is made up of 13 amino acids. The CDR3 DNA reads TGCGCCAGCAGCGACGGACAGAGAGAGACCCAGTACTTC. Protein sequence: CASSDGQRETQYF.

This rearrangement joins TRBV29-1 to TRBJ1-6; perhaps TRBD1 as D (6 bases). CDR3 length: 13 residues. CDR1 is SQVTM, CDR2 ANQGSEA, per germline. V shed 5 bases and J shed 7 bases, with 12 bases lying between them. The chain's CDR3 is CSVRGGPNSPLHF. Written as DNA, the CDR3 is TGCAGCGTTAGGGGGGGGCCGAATTCACCCCTCCACTTT.